A single sample gave rise to the 7 T cell receptor beta chains below, sequenced in a study of blood T cell repertoires in COVID-19. The assay was immunoSEQ multiplex PCR, and TCRdb's table has in-frame clones only and misses some. Among some 170,000 clones listed, approximately 80% were seen once. Sequencing used peripheral blood. The receptors come from a woman of 80 years or more with active or convalescent COVID-19.

The chain recombines TRBV29-1 with TRBJ2-5; D unclear. CDR1 is SQVTM and CDR2 is ANQGSEA in the germline V gene. The CDR3 consists of 14 residues. V gave up 3 bases and J gave up 1 base, with 12 bases separating them. CDR3 loop: CSVDDDTRQETQYF. The CDR3 nucleotides read TGCAGCGTTGATGACGACACTCGCCAAGAGACCCAGTACTTC.

V usage is TRBV6-5 and J usage is TRBJ2-3; no clear D. This CDR3 has 15 residues. Germline V gives CDR1 MNHEY, CDR2 SVGAGI. The germline V and J ends were trimmed by 8 bases and 4 bases, with 19 bases remaining between them. The CDR3 here is CASGGQFGIPDTQYF. The CDR3 region has the DNA TGTGCCAGCGGCGGCCAGTTCGGTATTCCAGATACGCAGTATTTT.

The rearrangement links TRBV7-2 to TRBJ1-2; D is possibly TRBD1 (6 bases). The length of the CDR3 is 17 residues. Germline CDR1 is SGHTA and CDR2 is FQGNSA. The ends were cut back, 3 bases at V and 0 bases at J, with 17 bases in the middle. The CDR3 region is CASSFLYRQDPNYGYTF. As DNA, the CDR3 is TGTGCCAGCAGCTTCCTGTACCGACAGGACCCTAACTATGGCTACACCTTC.

The CDR3 is CASSPSGTTRTTDTQYF. CDR3 nucleotides: TGTGCCAGTAGTCCGTCCGGGACTACCCGCACCACAGATACGCAGTATTTT. The chain couples TRBV19 to TRBJ2-3; 7 nucleotides line up with TRBD2. In germline, CDR1 is LNHDA, CDR2 SQIVND (reference sequence). The trim removed 5 bases at V and 2 bases at J, leaving 13 bases unmatched. This CDR3 comprises 17 residues.

This clone was seen only once. J is TRBJ1-2 and V is TRBV7-2; TRBD1 matches 7 bases. CDR1 and CDR2 from the germline V gene are SGHTA and FQGNSA. The CDR3 is 16 amino acids. The trim removed 0 bases at V and 0 bases at J, leaving 4 bases unmatched. The CDR3 DNA reads as TGTGCCAGCAGCTTAGCGGGGACAGTTCCTAACTATGGCTACACCTTC. The encoded protein is CASSLAGTVPNYGYTF.

V and J are TRBV7-8 and TRBJ2-1; the D gene is possibly TRBD1 (6 bases). This CDR3 has 13 residues. CDR1 SGHVS and CDR2 FQNEAQ come from the germline V gene. Trimming stripped 5 bases from V and 7 bases from J, with 12 bases between. The CDR3 DNA reads as TGTGCCAGCAGCGAGGGACATGGGAATGAGCAGTTCTTC. Protein: CASSEGHGNEQFF.

V usage is TRBV13 and J usage is TRBJ2-1; D possibly corresponds to TRBD2 (5 bases). Trimming removed 5 bases at V and 7 bases at J, with 24 bases between. This CDR3 is 17 amino acids long. From germline, CDR1 is PRHDT and CDR2 FYEKMQ (reference sequence). The CDR3 here is CASSPQSQSGMGNEQFF. Here the CDR3 DNA reads TGTGCCAGCAGCCCGCAGAGCCAGTCGGGGATGGGTAATGAGCAGTTCTTC.